This T cell receptor (beta chain) was found in a study of post-analysis software for immune sequencing data. Incorporated into the TCR beta cDNA libraries were unique molecular identifiers, which served to reduce PCR and sequencing biases. MiXCR, run by TCRdb on the PCR reads, gives a single entry per CDR3 protein. The sample includes approximately 690,000 distinct CDR3 sequences, approximately 59% of them seen just once. Details on this clonotype: The junction differs from germline at one of its ends, possibly a read error.

Sequenced input: blood. The source is a girl aged 2 to 10 with multiple sclerosis.

CDR3 in DNA: TGCGTCAGCAGCTTACTACCAGAAGAGACCCAGTACTTC. This sequence encodes CVSSLLPEETQYF. The chain recombines TRBV5-1 with TRBJ2-5; no clear D gene. The CDR3 is 13 residues long. Germline-derived CDR1 and CDR2 are SGHRS and YFSETQ.